Listed below are T cell receptor beta chains from one sample, sequenced in a study of blood T cell repertoires in COVID-19. TCRdb's copy holds only in-frame clones and misses some; the assay was immunoSEQ multiplex PCR. The sample holds under 250,000 clones, about nine tenths seen once. Sequencing was carried out using peripheral blood. These receptors all stem from a woman aged 25 to 45 with COVID-19, enrolled during active disease. CDR3s include the opening cysteine and the closing phenylalanine or tryptophan. D genes are given only for firm matches. Size is omitted from some rows. Given values are once, few, many or a class for expanded clones.

v_call	d_call	j_call	clone_size	cdr3_nt	cdr3_aa
TRBV5-4	NA	TRBJ2-1	once	TGTGCCAGCAGCTTTAGAGGGACCTACAATGAGCAGTTCTTC	CASSFRGTYNEQFF
TRBV5-1	NA	TRBJ2-7	NA	TGCGCCAGCACCTTTTTGCCCGGACAGACTTACGAGCAGTACTTC	CASTFLPGQTYEQYF
TRBV6-2/TRBV6-3	TRBD2	TRBJ2-1	NA	TGTGCCAGCAGTAGACCGGGACTAGCGGTTAATGAGCAGTTCTTC	CASSRPGLAVNEQFF
TRBV5-5	NA	TRBJ1-2	NA	TGTGCCAGCAGCTCCATGCAGGGCGCCTATGGCTACACCTTC	CASSSMQGAYGYTF
TRBV10-2	NA	TRBJ2-5	NA	TGCGCCAGCAGTGAGTCGATTCAGGCCTCCCAAGAGACCCAGTACTTC	CASSESIQASQETQYF
TRBV4-2	NA	TRBJ2-3	NA	TGTGCCAGCAGCCAGCCCACCAGGGACTCGTCAGATACGCAGTATTTT	CASSQPTRDSSDTQYF
TRBV12-3/TRBV12-4	NA	TRBJ2-2	NA	TGTGCCAGCAGCCGAGGGTCGGGGGAGCTGTTTTTT	CASSRGSGELFF
TRBV19	TRBD1	TRBJ2-4	NA	TGTGCCAGTACACCCGACAGGGTGTCAAAAAACATTCAGTACTTC	CASTPDRVSKNIQYF
TRBV9	TRBD1	TRBJ1-2	few	TGTGCCAGCAGCCCATTAGACAGGGGAGGTGGCTACACCTTC	CASSPLDRGGGYTF
TRBV28	TRBD1	TRBJ1-4	NA	TGTGCCAGCAGTCCCGGGACAGGGTATGAAAAACTGTTTTTT	CASSPGTGYEKLFF
TRBV7-9	NA	TRBJ1-4	NA	TGTGCCAGCAGCTTAGCGGGGGGAAATGAAAAACTGTTTTTT	CASSLAGGNEKLFF
TRBV28	NA	TRBJ1-5	NA	TGTGCCAGCACCCAACGAGGGCAGGGCAATCAGCCCCAGCATTTT	CASTQRGQGNQPQHF
TRBV30	TRBD2	TRBJ2-3	once	TGTGCCTGGAGTGTATCCCTATACCAGGAAGGGCTAGCGGGAGGACGGGGCACAGATACGCAGTATTTT	CAWSVSLYQEGLAGGRGTDTQYF
TRBV25-1	NA	TRBJ2-1	once	TGTGCCAGCAGTGCTGGGAGCTACAATGAGCAGTTCTTC	CASSAGSYNEQFF
TRBV7-2	NA	TRBJ2-3	NA	TGTGCCAGCAGCTTAAGGCTAGCTACAGATACGCAGTATTTT	CASSLRLATDTQYF
TRBV12-3/TRBV12-4	NA	TRBJ1-5	few	TGTGCCAGCAGTTTAAACAGCCAGCCCCAGCATTTT	CASSLNSQPQHF
TRBV27	TRBD2	TRBJ2-2	NA	TGTGCCAGCAGTTTTTCCTCTAGCGGGGGGGCCGGGGAGCTGTTTTTT	CASSFSSSGGAGELFF
TRBV5-1	TRBD2	TRBJ2-3	NA	TGCGCCAGCAGCTTCCGCGGGGGGAGTTCAGATACGCAGTATTTT	CASSFRGGSSDTQYF
TRBV4-3	NA	TRBJ2-1	NA	TGCGCCAGCAGCCAAGATGGAGGTCCTAGATCCTACAATGAGCAGTTCTTC	CASSQDGGPRSYNEQFF
TRBV7-9	NA	TRBJ1-5	NA	TGTGCCAGCAGCTTAACAGTCCATCAGCCCCAGCATTTT	CASSLTVHQPQHF
TRBV7-7	TRBD1	TRBJ2-5	NA	TGTGCTAGCAGCTTAGGGACAGGGGCTCGGGAGACCCAGTACTTC	CASSLGTGARETQYF
TRBV5-1	TRBD1	TRBJ2-7	NA	TGCGCCAGCAGCTTGGGAATTGGAGGACAGGGCTACGAGCAGTACTTC	CASSLGIGGQGYEQYF
TRBV28	NA	TRBJ2-2	NA	TGTGCCAGCACATGGACAGCCACCGGGGAGCTGTTTTTT	CASTWTATGELFF
TRBV6-1	NA	TRBJ2-3	few	TGTGCCAGCAGTGAAGCGGAAGGGAGCGCAGATACGCAGTATTTT	CASSEAEGSADTQYF
TRBV6-2/TRBV6-3	TRBD2	TRBJ2-7	NA	TGTGCCAGCAGTTCCCCGGGACTAGCGGGGGTAGGTGAGCAGTACTTC	CASSSPGLAGVGEQYF
TRBV2	TRBD1	TRBJ2-2	NA	TGTGCCAGCAGTGGGGGACAGGGGTCCGGGGAGCTGTTTTTT	CASSGGQGSGELFF
TRBV9	TRBD2	TRBJ2-3	NA	TGTGCCAGCAGCGTATCTAGCGGGAGTTCAGATACGCAGTATTTT	CASSVSSGSSDTQYF
TRBV10-2	NA	TRBJ1-1	NA	TGCGCCAGCAGTGAGCGAACAGGGATGACTGAAGCTTTCTTT	CASSERTGMTEAFF
TRBV5-1	NA	TRBJ1-1	NA	TGCGCCAGCAGCGCTACAGAGAACACTGAAGCTTTCTTT	CASSATENTEAFF
TRBV19	TRBD1	TRBJ1-5	NA	TGTGCCAGTAGTATCCAAGGACAGGGGGCAGGGCAGCCCCAGCATTTT	CASSIQGQGAGQPQHF
TRBV27	NA	TRBJ2-1	NA	TGTGCCAGCAGTTCTGTCCTAGCAGACAATGAGCAGTTCTTC	CASSSVLADNEQFF
TRBV15	NA	TRBJ1-5	NA	TGTGCCACCAGCAGCCAACAGGGTCCAAATCAGCCCCAGCATTTT	CATSSQQGPNQPQHF
TRBV11-3	TRBD1	TRBJ2-4	NA	TGTGCCAGCACCGTACAGGGGATAGCCAAAAACATTCAGTACTTC	CASTVQGIAKNIQYF
TRBV7-6	TRBD1	TRBJ2-7	NA	TGTGCCAGCAGCTCCCAACAGGGACAGAGGGGTTCCGAGCAGTACTTC	CASSSQQGQRGSEQYF
TRBV7-2	NA	TRBJ1-6	NA	TGTGCCAGCAGCTTAACAGGGATCTCCTATAATTCACCCCTCCACTTT	CASSLTGISYNSPLHF
TRBV7-8	NA	TRBJ1-1	once	TGTGCCAGCAGCTTAGTCCAGGTGAACACTGAAGCTTTCTTT	CASSLVQVNTEAFF
TRBV11-2	NA	TRBJ1-1	NA	TGTGCCACCAAACTTTCAGGGTTGGGAACTGAAGCTTTCTTT	CATKLSGLGTEAFF
TRBV5-8	TRBD2	TRBJ2-3	NA	TGTGCCAGCAGCCCAAGGGGACTAGCGCAGGCAGATACGCAGTATTTT	CASSPRGLAQADTQYF
TRBV14	TRBD1	TRBJ2-7	NA	TGTGCCAGCAGGGAGGCAGGGGGCCTAGGCGAGCAGTACTTC	CASREAGGLGEQYF
TRBV4-2	NA	TRBJ1-5	few	TGTGCCAGCAGCCAAGACGGGCGAGCGGGCAATCAGCCCCAGCATTTT	CASSQDGRAGNQPQHF